The sequence of this T cell receptor beta chain was determined in a study of cytomegalovirus exposure and HLA in healthy donors. The germline V gene has CDR1 SGHTA and CDR2 FQGNSA. The CDR3 runs to 15 residues. With 5 bases clipped from V and 8 bases from J, the junction kept 9 bases outside the gene matches. The study ran its PCR with 60 Vbeta and 13 Jbeta primers. Some clones are missing from TCRdb's copy, which holds only in-frame ones; the method was immunoSEQ multiplex PCR. The data contain 190,000 or so clones, 79% of them singletons. The clonotype comes from a girl aged 10 to 17 in good health and CMV-seropositive. The chain couples TRBV7-2 to TRBJ2-1, with TRBD2 identical over 10 bases. Sequenced material: PBMCs. DNA for the CDR3: TGTGCCAGCAGCCCCGAGGCTAGCGGGGGCCATGAGCAGTTCTTC. As protein: CASSPEASGGHEQFF. Full variable domain (outside the CDR3, taken from reference TRBV7-2 and TRBJ2-1): GAGVSQSPSNKVTEKGKDVELRCDPISGHTALYWYRQSLGQGLEFLIYFQGNSAPDKSGLPSDRFSAERTGGSVSTLTIQRTQQEDSAVYLCASSPEASGGHEQFFGPGTRLTVL.